This TCR beta chain came from a study of blood T cell repertoires in COVID-19. Looking at the study overall: Some COVID-19 samples were acute and others convalescent; all came from the United States, Italy and Spain. T cells, B-cell-depleted T cells, or PBMCs provided the cDNA or gDNA that served as material.

This clone was observed a single time. Germline V lookup: CDR1 SEHNR, CDR2 FQNEAQ (reference sequence). This CDR3 has 13 residues. V was clipped by 6 bases and J by 3 bases, with 12 bases between them. Per the original methods: Amplification of reference gene primers was used by the study to estimate nucleated cell counts. Assay used: immunoSEQ multiplex PCR; TCRdb lists only in-frame clones, some missing. That table furnishes V, J and clone size, whereas the DNA furnished D and trimming. The data contain about 97,000 clones, 70% to 90% of them singletons. This receptor was identified in a man in his forties with active or convalescent COVID-19. The chain links TRBV7-9 to TRBJ2-7, with D unresolved. The material sequenced was peripheral blood. The chain's CDR3 is CASSTQPGYEQYF. The CDR3 DNA sequence: TGTGCCAGCAGTACACAACCGGGCTACGAGCAGTACTTC. The variable domain in full, with the rest retrieved from reference TRBV7-9 and TRBJ2-7, is DTGVSQNPRHKITKRGQNVTFRCDPISEHNRLYWYRQTLGQGPEFLTYFQNEAQLEKSRLLSDRFSAERPKGSFSTLEIQRTEQGDSAMYLCASSTQPGYEQYFGPGTRLTVT.